This passage covers 26 T cell receptor beta chains from one sample sequenced in a study of blood T cell repertoires in COVID-19. Produced via immunoSEQ multiplex PCR; TCRdb's table is partial and in-frame only. The table has just under 80,000 clones, more than 80% seen once; the top ten hold approximately 12%. Material: peripheral blood. The origin of the receptors is a human donor in a cohort sampled during active COVID-19.

J is TRBJ1-2 and V is TRBV5-1; D might be TRBD1 (6 bases). V lost 2 bases to trimming and J lost 10 bases, with 15 bases between them. This CDR3 region has 13 residues. The germline V gene encodes CDR1 SGHRS and CDR2 YFSETQ. The CDR3 DNA reads as TGCGCCAGCAGCTTAAACAGGGAGAGTCCCTACACCTTC. Amino acids: CASSLNRESPYTF.

CDR3: CASSEDSRQPQHF. The CDR3 DNA reads TGTGCCAGCAGTGAGGACAGCAGGCAGCCCCAGCATTTT. The gene calls are TRBV2 and TRBJ1-5, with D maybe TRBD1 (6 bases). Germline assignment: CDR1 SNHLY and CDR2 FYNNEI. V was pared by 3 bases and J by 7 bases, with 10 bases between. This CDR3 comprises 13 residues.

V is TRBV19 and J is TRBJ2-7, with D unclear. From germline, CDR1 is LNHDA and CDR2 SQIVND (reference sequence). V shed 0 bases and J shed 6 bases, with 9 bases lying between them. This CDR3 region has 13 residues. The CDR3 sequence is CASSIDGPGEQYF. The CDR3 DNA reads as TGTGCCAGTAGTATAGATGGGCCCGGCGAGCAGTACTTC.

V is TRBV5-1 and J is TRBJ2-3; TRBD1 might be the D (5 bases). The CDR3 contains 15 residues. Trimming stripped 0 bases from V and 0 bases from J, with 8 bases between. Germline lookup yields CDR1 SGHRS and CDR2 YFSETQ. This CDR3 is CASSLEAGSTDTQYF. The CDR3 DNA reads TGCGCCAGCAGCTTGGAGGCAGGGAGCACAGATACGCAGTATTTT. The entire variable domain, with the rest obtained from reference TRBV5-1 and TRBJ2-3, is as follows: KAGVTQTPRYLIKTRGQQVTLSCSPISGHRSVSWYQQTPGQGLQFLFEYFSETQRNKGNFPGRFSGRQFSNSRSEMNVSTLELGDSALYLCASSLEAGSTDTQYFGPGTRLTVL.

This chain joins TRBV10-3 and TRBJ1-1, with D perhaps TRBD1 (6 bases). Trimming shortened V by 2 bases and J by 3 bases, and 13 bases separated the two germline ends. In germline, CDR1 is ENHRY, CDR2 SYGVKD. This CDR3 spans 15 amino acids. The CDR3 reads CAISEIPGVDTEAFF. CDR3 DNA: TGTGCCATCAGTGAGATCCCAGGGGTGGACACTGAAGCTTTCTTT.

J is TRBJ2-3 and V is TRBV2; 8 bases fit TRBD2. The CDR3 runs 14 residues. V shed 4 bases and J 3 bases; nucleotides not matched to a gene: 3. Germline values: CDR1 SNHLY, CDR2 FYNNEI. This CDR3 reads CASSGIAGTDTQYF. In nucleotides, the CDR3 is TGTGCCAGCAGTGGGATAGCGGGGACAGATACGCAGTATTTT.

This chain uses TRBV5-6 with TRBJ2-3, with 7 positions matching TRBD1. The CDR3 is 17 amino acids. The germline V gene has CDR1 SGHDT and CDR2 YYEEEE. The J segment lost 4 bases and the V segment lost 4 bases, leaving 15 bases of the junction unmatched. This chain's CDR3 is CASSKDPQGLGPDTQYF. As DNA, the CDR3 is TGTGCCAGCAGCAAGGATCCACAGGGGTTGGGCCCAGATACGCAGTATTTT.

The chain couples TRBV7-8 to TRBJ2-5; TRBD1 matches at 10 bases. Germline assignment: CDR1 SGHVS and CDR2 FQNEAQ. The trim removed 3 bases at V and 5 bases at J, leaving 6 bases unmatched. The CDR3 totals 15 residues. The CDR3 spells CASSLATGGGETQYF. The CDR3 DNA sequence: TGTGCCAGCAGCTTGGCGACAGGGGGCGGGGAGACCCAGTACTTC.

The gene calls are TRBV6-5 and TRBJ2-2; D is undetermined. V gave up 4 bases and J gave up 4 bases, with 4 bases separating them. The CDR3 is made up of 12 amino acids. Germline lookup yields CDR1 MNHEY and CDR2 SVGAGI. The CDR3 loop reads CASSFRTGELFF. The CDR3 DNA follows: TGTGCCAGCAGTTTTCGCACCGGGGAGCTGTTTTTT.

V is TRBV6-5 and J is TRBJ2-3; 10 nucleotides match TRBD2. Germline assignment: CDR1 MNHEY and CDR2 SVGAGI. The CDR3 contains 14 residues. V shed 6 bases, J shed 4 bases, and the junction held 4 bases outside the gene matches. CDR3 sequence reads: CASSLAGGSDTQYF. CDR3 bases: TGTGCCAGCAGCTTAGCGGGGGGCTCAGATACGCAGTATTTT.

The CDR3 DNA sequence: TGTGCCAGCAGTTACCGTCAATCGGGGACTAGCGGGAGGAGGACAGATACGCAGTATTTT. Its translation is CASSYRQSGTSGRRTDTQYF. This rearrangement joins TRBV6-2 or TRBV6-3 to TRBJ2-3, with TRBD2 matching 15 bases. V was pared by 2 bases and J by 3 bases, with 12 bases of the junction left unmatched. The CDR3 has 20 residues. The germline CDR1 and CDR2 sequences are MNHEY and SVGEGT.

The rearrangement joins TRBV29-1 to TRBJ2-3; 12 bases line up with TRBD2. CDR1 is SQVTM, CDR2 ANQGSEA, per germline. CDR3 length equals 18 residues. V was clipped by 3 bases and J by 6 bases; unmatched bases: 16. The CDR3 protein is CSVEGLAGSPGGRDTQYF. The CDR3 DNA reads TGCAGCGTTGAGGGACTAGCGGGTTCCCCGGGAGGCAGGGATACGCAGTATTTT.

Written as DNA, the CDR3 is TGTGCCAGCAGCTTAGCGGGAGAGAAATACGAGCAGTACTTC. Translation: CASSLAGEKYEQYF. The chain employs TRBV5-4 and TRBJ2-7, with 8 bases fitting TRBD2. The CDR3 contains 14 residues. Trimming took 2 bases from V and 4 from J; bases not matched to a gene: 5. Germline CDR1 is SGHNT and CDR2 is YYREEE (reference sequence).

The chain employs TRBV5-6 and TRBJ2-5, with a tentative D call TRBD2 (6 bases). This CDR3 spans 15 amino acids. CDR1 is SGHDT and CDR2 is YYEEEE in the germline V gene. Trimming stripped 4 bases from V and 5 bases from J, with 18 bases between. The CDR3: CASSLYLTGAETQYF. The CDR3 coding sequence is TGTGCCAGCAGCCTGTACCTAACGGGAGCTGAGACCCAGTACTTC.

The chain carries TRBV5-1 and TRBJ1-1, with D perhaps TRBD1 (5 bases). The V and J ends lost 4 bases and 3 bases respectively, with 10 bases between them. The CDR3 has 13 amino acids. The germline V gene has CDR1 SGHRS and CDR2 YFSETQ. The CDR3 DNA sequence: TGCGCCAGCAGCACCGACAGCTACACTGAAGCTTTCTTT. Its translation: CASSTDSYTEAFF.

This chain uses TRBV18 with TRBJ1-5, with D unresolved. V was clipped by 2 bases and J by 5 bases, with 10 bases between them. The CDR3 sequence is 14 residues long. Germline V gene lookup returns CDR1 KGHSH and CDR2 LQKENI. The CDR3 nucleotides read TGTGCCAGCTCACCATCAGGAAACTATCAGCCCCAGCATTTT. Translated: CASSPSGNYQPQHF.

This rearrangement joins TRBV11-3 to TRBJ2-1; no clear D. The germline V gene has CDR1 SGHNT and CDR2 YENEEA. There are 13 residues in the CDR3. Trimming pared 0 bases from V and 12 bases from J, leaving 12 bases between. In DNA, the CDR3 is TGTGCCAGCAGCTTAGATCAGGATGGTGTGCAGTTCTTC. The encoded protein is CASSLDQDGVQFF.

The rearrangement links TRBV28 to TRBJ2-1; 8 nucleotides agree with TRBD2. The CDR3 length is 14 residues. From germline, CDR1 is MDHEN and CDR2 SYDVKM. The V and J ends lost 2 bases and 4 bases, in that order; junction bases with no gene match: 1. DNA of the CDR3: TGTGCCAGCAGTTTAAGCGGGAGTTACAATGAGCAGTTCTTC. As protein: CASSLSGSYNEQFF.

This clone was picked up a small number of times. J is TRBJ2-3 and V is TRBV7-2; D is unresolved. Germline CDR1 is SGHTA and CDR2 is FQGNSA. Trimming cost V 1 base and J 5 bases, with 7 bases left between them. CDR3 length: 13 amino acids. The CDR3: CASSLEPLDTQYF. The CDR3 nucleotides read TGTGCCAGCAGCTTAGAGCCGTTAGATACGCAGTATTTT.

The V gene is TRBV5-1, the J gene TRBJ2-3; 7 bases are shared with TRBD2. Germline V gene sequence: CDR1 SGHRS, CDR2 YFSETQ. V gave up 5 bases and J gave up 0 bases; unmatched junction bases: 6. This CDR3 comprises 15 residues. CDR3 region: CASRTSGVSTDTQYF. The CDR3 DNA is TGCGCCAGCAGAACCAGCGGGGTTAGCACAGATACGCAGTATTTT.

This clone showed up just a few times. The chain employs TRBV19 and TRBJ1-1; no reliable D call. Trimming took off 4 bases at V and 3 bases at J, with 9 bases between the two ends. This CDR3 comprises 13 residues. Per the germline V gene, CDR1 is LNHDA and CDR2 is SQIVND (reference sequence). The DNA for the CDR3 is TGTGCCAGTAGTAATCTTCGAGACACTGAAGCTTTCTTT. Translation gives CASSNLRDTEAFF.

This chain uses TRBV5-1 with TRBJ2-5; D possibly corresponds to TRBD2 (5 bases). This CDR3 contains 15 residues. Germline loops: CDR1 SGHRS, CDR2 YFSETQ. The ends were cut back, 4 bases at V and 3 bases at J, with 16 bases in the middle. This chain's CDR3 is CASSTLDSAEETQYF. CDR3 nucleotides: TGCGCCAGCAGCACCTTAGATAGCGCCGAAGAGACCCAGTACTTC.

This chain joins TRBV11-2 and TRBJ1-2; maybe TRBD1 (5 bases). The CDR3 has 13 residues. The germline gives CDR1 SGHAT, CDR2 FQNNGV. V lost 5 bases and J lost 8, with 15 bases in between. DNA of the CDR3: TGTGCCAGCAGCCAGGGTGTGGATCAGGGCTACACCTTC. It is translated as CASSQGVDQGYTF.

The chain employs TRBV5-1 and TRBJ2-1; 9 bases match TRBD1. Germline CDR1 SGHRS, CDR2 YFSETQ. The CDR3 is 15 amino acids. J was trimmed by 7 bases and V by 5 bases; bases with no gene match: 10. DNA for the CDR3: TGCGCCAGCAGTCCCGGGACAGGGAGAGTTAATGAGCAGTTCTTC. It specifies CASSPGTGRVNEQFF.

The V gene is TRBV9, the J gene TRBJ2-7; tentatively, D is TRBD2 (7 bases). Germline V CDR1 and CDR2: SGDLS, YYNGEE. The length of the CDR3 is 14 residues. Deletions cut 10 bases from V and 5 bases from J, with 22 bases between. The CDR3 loop reads CALRWGGHEHEQYF. Here the CDR3 DNA reads TGTGCCCTCCGGTGGGGGGGCCACGAGCACGAGCAGTACTTC.

Only one count was recorded for this clone. The chain recombines TRBV5-1 with TRBJ2-7; TRBD2 aligns across 8 bases. In germline, CDR1 is SGHRS, CDR2 YFSETQ. V was clipped by 6 bases and J by 7 bases; unmatched bases: 18. The CDR3 contains 16 residues. CDR3 sequence reads: CASTESVGAGAGEQYF. The CDR3 DNA is TGCGCCAGCACCGAATCCGTTGGAGCGGGAGCGGGTGAGCAGTACTTC.